The 4 T cell receptor beta chains below were found in one sample sequenced in a study of T cells after yellow fever vaccination. A single record per CDR3 protein comes from TCRdb applying MiXCR to the 5' RACE reads. Among some 560,000 distinct CDR3 sequences, about a sixth were seen once, and the ten largest hold around 16%. The sequenced sample was PBMCs, obtained 4 to 6 days after the first yellow fever vaccination. The receptors derive from a man between 18 and 29 years old who received the YFV17D yellow fever vaccine.

The chain uses TRBV4-1 and TRBJ2-5, with TRBD2 identical over 8 bases. CDR3 length: 16 amino acids. Trimming cost V 1 base and J 4 bases; bases outside gene matches: 8. CDR1 is MGHRA, CDR2 YSYEKL, per germline. The CDR3 is CASSQVDRGGGETQYF. The CDR3 nucleotides read TGCGCCAGCAGCCAAGTAGATCGGGGGGGTGGAGAGACCCAGTACTTC.

This sequence joins TRBV4-1 and TRBJ2-5, with 8 nucleotides matching TRBD2. This CDR3 spans 14 amino acids. Germline V gene lookup returns CDR1 MGHRA and CDR2 YSYEKL. The trim removed 6 bases at V and 5 bases at J, leaving 8 bases unmatched. The CDR3 sequence: CASRDPGGRETQYF. DNA for the CDR3: TGCGCCAGCAGAGACCCGGGGGGGCGGGAGACCCAGTACTTC.

This clonotype was recorded a few times. The chain has TRBV7-9 and TRBJ1-1; D might be TRBD1 (5 bases). Germline V gene lookup returns CDR1 SEHNR and CDR2 FQNEAQ (reference sequence). Trimming took 1 base from V and 4 from J, leaving 16 bases between them. This CDR3 region has 16 residues. CDR3 nucleotide sequence: TGTGCCAGCAGCTTAGGGGGCGGGGAAGGTGGCACTGAAGCTTTCTTT. This codes for CASSLGGGEGGTEAFF.

This clonotype was observed a handful of times. The chain is built from TRBV5-1 and TRBJ1-1; tentative D call: TRBD1 (5 bases). The length of the CDR3 is 14 residues. Per the germline V gene, CDR1 is SGHRS and CDR2 is YFSETQ. The V end lost 4 bases, the J end lost 4 bases, and 14 bases lay between the germline ends. The CDR3 region has the DNA TGCGCCAGCAGCCCGGGGGGTAGGGGCACTGAAGCTTTCTTT. Translation: CASSPGGRGTEAFF.